This TCR beta chain emerged from a study of post-analysis software for immune sequencing data. Study background: Disease courses included relapsing-remitting, secondary progressive and progressive-relapsing multiple sclerosis.

General study findings and limits: The five TRBV segments detected at higher frequency in patients than in controls included TRBV5-6, TRBV5-1 and TRBV20-1. The normalized Chao1 diversity of multiple sclerosis patients was significantly lower than that of controls. Strong co-clustering by F measure was evident for samples that had been prepared in the same batch.

Looked up from germline, CDR1 is ENHRY and CDR2 is SYGVKD. CDR3 length: 16 amino acids. Included in the TCR beta cDNA libraries were unique molecular identifiers. Some 500,000 cDNA molecules were obtained per 1 to 10 million input T cells. TCRdb reprocessed the PCR reads with MiXCR, giving one entry per CDR3 protein. The repertoire holds about 540,000 distinct CDR3 sequences, with 30% to 40% as singletons. For this clonotype: No antigen is known for it. Mismatch with germline at one junction end may stem from a read error.

The rearrangement links TRBV10-3 to TRBJ2-3; 10 bases match TRBD2. What was sequenced was blood. This TCR came from a girl aged 2-17 years with multiple sclerosis. The CDR3 DNA follows: TGTGCCACCAGTGAACCCGGGGGGACTAGCGCAGATACGCAGTATTTT. This sequence encodes CATSEPGGTSADTQYF.